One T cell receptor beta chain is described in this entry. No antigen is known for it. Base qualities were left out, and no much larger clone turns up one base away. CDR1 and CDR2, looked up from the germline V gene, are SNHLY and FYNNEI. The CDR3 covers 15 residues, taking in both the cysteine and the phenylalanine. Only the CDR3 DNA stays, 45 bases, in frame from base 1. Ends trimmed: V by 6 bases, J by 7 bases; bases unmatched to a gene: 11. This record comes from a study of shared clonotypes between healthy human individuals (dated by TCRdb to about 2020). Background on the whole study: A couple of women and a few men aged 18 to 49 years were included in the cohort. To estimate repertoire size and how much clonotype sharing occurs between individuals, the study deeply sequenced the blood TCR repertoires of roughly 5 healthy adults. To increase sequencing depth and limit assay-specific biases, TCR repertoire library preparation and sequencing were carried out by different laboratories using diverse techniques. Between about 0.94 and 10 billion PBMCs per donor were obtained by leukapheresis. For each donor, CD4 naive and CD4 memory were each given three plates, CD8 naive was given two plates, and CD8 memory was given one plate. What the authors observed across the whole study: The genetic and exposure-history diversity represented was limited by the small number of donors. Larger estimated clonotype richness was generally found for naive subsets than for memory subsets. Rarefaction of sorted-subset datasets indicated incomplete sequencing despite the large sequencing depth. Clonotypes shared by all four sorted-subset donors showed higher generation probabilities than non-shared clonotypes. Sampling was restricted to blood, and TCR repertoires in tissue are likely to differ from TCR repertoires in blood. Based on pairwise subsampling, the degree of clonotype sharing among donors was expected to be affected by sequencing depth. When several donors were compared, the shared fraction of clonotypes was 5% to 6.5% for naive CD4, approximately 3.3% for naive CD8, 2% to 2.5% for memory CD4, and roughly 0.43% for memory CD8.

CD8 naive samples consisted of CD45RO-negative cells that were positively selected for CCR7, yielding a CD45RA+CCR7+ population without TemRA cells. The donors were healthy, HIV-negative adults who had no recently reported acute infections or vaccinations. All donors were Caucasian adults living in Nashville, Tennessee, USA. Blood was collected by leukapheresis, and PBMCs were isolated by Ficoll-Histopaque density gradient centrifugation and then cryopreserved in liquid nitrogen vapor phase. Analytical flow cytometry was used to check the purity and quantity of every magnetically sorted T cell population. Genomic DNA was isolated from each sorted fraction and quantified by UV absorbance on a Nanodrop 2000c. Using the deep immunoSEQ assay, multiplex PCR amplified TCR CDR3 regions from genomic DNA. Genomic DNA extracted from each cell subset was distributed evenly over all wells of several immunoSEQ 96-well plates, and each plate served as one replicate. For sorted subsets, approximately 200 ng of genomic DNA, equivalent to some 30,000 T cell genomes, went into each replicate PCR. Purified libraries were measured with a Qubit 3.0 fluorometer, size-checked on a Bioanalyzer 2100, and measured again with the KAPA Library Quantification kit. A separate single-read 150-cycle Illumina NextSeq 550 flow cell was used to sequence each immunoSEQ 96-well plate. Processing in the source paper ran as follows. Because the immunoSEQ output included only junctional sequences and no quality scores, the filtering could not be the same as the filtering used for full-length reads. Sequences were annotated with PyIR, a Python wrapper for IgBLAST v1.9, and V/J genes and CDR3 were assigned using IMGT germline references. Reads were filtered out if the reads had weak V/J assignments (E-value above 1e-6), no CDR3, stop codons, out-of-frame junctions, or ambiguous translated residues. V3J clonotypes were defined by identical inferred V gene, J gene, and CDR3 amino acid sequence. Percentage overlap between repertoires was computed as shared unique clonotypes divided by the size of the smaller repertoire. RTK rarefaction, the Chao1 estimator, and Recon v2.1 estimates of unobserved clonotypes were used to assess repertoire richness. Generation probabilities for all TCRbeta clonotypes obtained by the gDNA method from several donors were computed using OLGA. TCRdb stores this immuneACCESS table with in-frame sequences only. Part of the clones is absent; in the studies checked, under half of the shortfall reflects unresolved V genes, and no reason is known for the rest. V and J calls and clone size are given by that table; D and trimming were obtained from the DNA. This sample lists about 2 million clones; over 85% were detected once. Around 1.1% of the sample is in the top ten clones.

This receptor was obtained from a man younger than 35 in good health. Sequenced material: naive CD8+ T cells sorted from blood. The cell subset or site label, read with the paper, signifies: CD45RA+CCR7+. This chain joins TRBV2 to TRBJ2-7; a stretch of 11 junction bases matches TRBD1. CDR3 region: CASSHPGTGGREQYF. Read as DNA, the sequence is TGTGCCAGCAGCCACCCCGGGACAGGGGGGAGGGAGCAGTACTTC.